Listed here are 5 T cell receptor beta chains from one sample, sequenced in a study of blood T cells in healthy people across ages. Primed by a sample-barcoded 5' primer and a J-beta primer mix, a second PCR proceeded for about 7 to 11 cycles. TCRdb fed the 5' RACE reads into MiXCR, producing one record per CDR3 protein. The table has about 800,000 distinct CDR3 sequences, more than 20% seen once. A further study also used this sample, focusing on T cells of mothers and their children.

Sequenced material: blood. The receptors originated from a boy aged 10-17 years in good health.

This clonotype was found a few times. This chain joins TRBV4-1 and TRBJ1-5; D remains unclear. CDR1 and CDR2 (germline): MGHRA, YSYEKL. Trimming removed 3 bases from V and 5 bases from J, with 14 bases in between. CDR3 length equals 15 residues. The CDR3 coding sequence is TGCGCCAGCAGCCAGAACGGAGAGCCCCATCAGCCCCAGCATTTT. It yields the protein CASSQNGEPHQPQHF.

At least ten counts were recorded for this clonotype. One end of the junction fails to match germline, which may point to a read error. The chain carries TRBV6-1 and TRBJ2-4; D unclear. This CDR3 spans 14 amino acids. Looked up from germline, CDR1 is MNHNS and CDR2 is SASEGT. The CDR3 DNA follows: TGTGCCAGCAGGGAAGGGATTGCTAAAAACATTCAGTACTTC. Protein product: CASREGIAKNIQYF.

This clonotype was seen more than once but under ten times. The chain has TRBV4-3 and TRBJ2-7; D may correspond to TRBD1 or TRBD2 (5 bases each). V was clipped by 0 bases and J by 2 bases, with 11 bases between them. This CDR3 comprises 15 residues. CDR1 and CDR2 (germline): LGHNA, YSLEER. The CDR3 loop reads CASSQERDLTYEQYF. The CDR3 bases are TGCGCCAGCAGCCAAGAACGGGACCTAACCTACGAGCAGTACTTC.

This clonotype was found many times. This sequence joins TRBV20-1 and TRBJ1-2, with D maybe TRBD1 (5 bases). Looked up from germline, CDR1 is DFQATT and CDR2 is SNEGSKA (reference sequence). The germline V and J ends were trimmed by 6 bases and 7 bases, with 15 bases remaining between them. The CDR3 is 12 amino acids. CDR3 loop: CSASLWGTGYTF. CDR3 in DNA: TGCAGTGCCAGTCTCTGGGGGACTGGCTACACCTTC.

The genes are TRBV29-1 and TRBJ1-1; TRBD1 might be the D (5 bases). CDR1 and CDR2 (germline): SQVTM, ANQGSEA. Deletions cut 3 bases from V and 6 bases from J, with 8 bases between. This CDR3 region has 11 residues. As DNA, the CDR3 is TGCAGCGTTGACTTGGGACCTGAAGCTTTCTTT. Translating it yields CSVDLGPEAFF.